The T cell receptor (beta chain) described here comes from a study of PD-1 blockade in classical Hodgkin lymphoma (dated by TCRdb to between 2020 and 2021). At the level of the whole study: Nivolumab dosing was 3 mg/kg intravenously every 2 weeks, continuing until either disease progression or unacceptable toxicity. To define a peripheral blood immune signature of response to PD-1 blockade in classical Hodgkin lymphoma, the study combined TCR beta sequencing with CyTOF. What the research found in general, with its limitations: A significant rise by C4D1 was seen in CD4+ but not CD8+ TCR diversity (p=0.0027 vs p=0.16), with the rise being most apparent in complete responders (p=0.02). The study was restricted to a single clinical trial cohort, and the causes of repertoire differences, possibly disease activity or prior therapy, were left undefined. Baseline TCR diversity was reported as lower in newly diagnosed patients than in healthy donors, and lower still in relapsed/refractory patients. Trial patients with a complete response had baseline diversity similar to that of newly diagnosed patients, while partial responders and progressors had significantly lower diversity. Lower diversity was seen in patients whose nivolumab began less than 1 year after ASCT, and these patients were left out of later analyses so that immune reconstitution would not confound the results.

The sample's time point label, decoded: cycle 1 day 1 (C1D1), immediately before nivolumab initiation. Every trial patient had relapsed after autologous stem cell transplantation, and cohorts A, B and C differed in prior brentuximab vedotin exposure. The trial cohort comprised 56 patients with relapsed/refractory classical Hodgkin lymphoma whose best overall responses were complete response, partial response or progressive disease. Single-agent nivolumab was administered to trial patients in the multi-cohort phase II CheckMate 205 trial. An independent review committee assessed best overall response using the 2007 International Working Group response criteria. Trial PBMCs were collected just before the start of nivolumab (C1D1) and during therapy at cycle 2 day 1 and cycle 4 day 1. Peripheral blood was collected in 8 mL Vacutainer Cell Preparation Tubes, from which PBMCs were isolated by centrifugation and then cryopreserved.

In the case of this clone: Its antigen is still unknown. Per-base quality was not reported, and no clone a single base away is much larger than it.

The Qiagen DNeasy kit was used to extract genomic DNA from unsorted PBMCs and from the negatively selected CD4+ and CD8+ fractions. TCR beta CDR3 regions were subjected to amplification by immunoSEQ multiplex PCR with primers that anneal to V and J segments. A synthetic immune receptor repertoire was used to minimize amplification bias, and any residual bias was removed computationally once sequencing was done. The original pipeline was this. Repertoire diversity was quantified as the Shannon entropy index using custom Python scripts. Unsorted, CD4+ and CD8+ repertoires were examined separately, except in combined analyses, for which CD4+ and CD8+ sequences were merged in silico. Clonal expansion was defined as at least a 2-fold frequency increase after treatment relative to C1D1, with a pseudocount of 0.5 for undetected baseline clones. Singleton clones were defined as clones with 0 or 1 copy at C1D1, and non-singleton clones were defined as clones with 2 or more copies. Clones expanded in unsorted samples were annotated as CD4+, CD8+ or unknown by matching protein sequences in sorted samples from the same patient. Wilcoxon tests were applied to paired samples to test diversity changes from C1D1 to C4D1. The immuneACCESS repertoire file appears here via TCRdb, limited to in-frame rearrangements. These files lack a portion of the clones; in checked studies, under half of the deficit traces to unresolved V genes, and the cause of the others is not known. Clone size and the V and J calls come from that table; the DNA yielded D and trimming. A total of some 41,000 clones appear in this sample, around 78% of them only once. Roughly 9.8% of the sample goes to the ten largest clones.

The TCR sequence derives from a human donor with classical Hodgkin lymphoma. This material consisted of peripheral blood mononuclear cells (PBMCs), taken at baseline.

The CDR3 has the sequence CSVEVGAGGTYEQYF. The bases read TGCAGCGTTGAAGTAGGTGCGGGGGGGACTTACGAGCAGTACTTC. The sequence links TRBV29-1 to TRBJ2-7, and 9 bases in between align with TRBD2. Via the germline V gene, CDR1 is SQVTM and CDR2 ANQGSEA. The germline V and J ends show losses of 1 base and 4 bases respectively, and no gene match explains 8 bases of the junction. Taken from cysteine to phenylalanine, the CDR3 has 15 residues. Kept here is only the CDR3 DNA, which spans 45 bases and is read in frame from base 1.